Listed below are T cell receptor beta chains from one sample, sequenced in a study of Tregs in tolerant kidney transplant recipients. Sequenced by immunoSEQ multiplex PCR; TCRdb stores in-frame clones only, minus some. This sample has about 240,000 clones, with roughly 84% found just once. Sequenced sample: CD4+ T cells from blood. The receptors stem from a human donor in good health. Both conserved end residues are part of each CDR3. The D gene is left open where the match is weak. Size is stated for part of the rows, as once, few or many counts, or as a class when the clone is expanded.

D gene: .
V gene: TRBV5-6
clone size: .
J gene: TRBJ1-1
CDR3 protein: CASSFGPYEAFF
CDR3 DNA: TGTGCCAGCAGCTTTGGACCATATGAAGCTTTCTTT

D gene: .
V gene: TRBV6-5
clone size: .
J gene: TRBJ2-7
CDR3 protein: CASSYSPQGGYEQYF
CDR3 DNA: TGTGCCAGCAGTTACTCCCCTCAGGGTGGATACGAGCAGTACTTC

D gene: .
V gene: TRBV5-1
clone size: .
J gene: TRBJ2-5
CDR3 protein: CASSEVEGTQYF
CDR3 DNA: TGCGCCAGCAGTGAAGTGGAAGGGACCCAGTACTTC

D gene: .
V gene: TRBV10-1
clone size: .
J gene: TRBJ2-7
CDR3 protein: CASSDVGVGEQYF
CDR3 DNA: TGCGCCAGCAGTGACGTTGGGGTAGGCGAGCAGTACTTC

D gene: .
V gene: TRBV6-5
clone size: .
J gene: TRBJ1-2
CDR3 protein: CASSYSIDTGGGYTF
CDR3 DNA: TGTGCCAGCAGTTACTCGATCGATACAGGCGGTGGCTACACCTTC

D gene: .
V gene: TRBV5-1
clone size: .
J gene: TRBJ2-3
CDR3 protein: CASSSYATDTQYF
CDR3 DNA: TGCGCCAGCAGCTCGTACGCCACAGATACGCAGTATTTT

D gene: .
V gene: TRBV28
clone size: few
J gene: TRBJ2-5
CDR3 protein: CASSGPHETQYF
CDR3 DNA: TGTGCCAGTAGTGGCCCCCACGAGACCCAGTACTTC

D gene: TRBD2
V gene: TRBV5-1
clone size: .
J gene: TRBJ2-1
CDR3 protein: CASSKSGSSYNEQFF
CDR3 DNA: TGCGCCAGCAGCAAGAGCGGGAGCTCCTACAATGAGCAGTTCTTC

D gene: .
V gene: TRBV6-1
clone size: .
J gene: TRBJ2-1
CDR3 protein: CASSEGWVREQFF
CDR3 DNA: TGTGCCAGCAGTGAGGGGTGGGTGCGTGAGCAGTTCTTC

D gene: TRBD2
V gene: TRBV6-4
clone size: .
J gene: TRBJ2-3
CDR3 protein: CASRGASGLSSTDTQYF
CDR3 DNA: TGTGCCAGCCGTGGGGCTAGCGGATTATCTAGCACAGATACGCAGTATTTT

D gene: TRBD2
V gene: TRBV2
clone size: .
J gene: TRBJ2-3
CDR3 protein: CAPKGVAGSTDTQYF
CDR3 DNA: TGTGCCCCCAAGGGGGTAGCGGGGAGCACAGATACGCAGTATTTT

D gene: TRBD2
V gene: TRBV7-2
clone size: .
J gene: TRBJ2-1
CDR3 protein: CASSRSGVSYNEQFF
CDR3 DNA: TGTGCCAGCAGCCGAAGCGGGGTCTCCTACAATGAGCAGTTCTTC

D gene: .
V gene: TRBV30
clone size: .
J gene: TRBJ2-6
CDR3 protein: CAWAISGANVLTF
CDR3 DNA: TGTGCCTGGGCTATTTCTGGGGCCAACGTCCTGACTTTC

D gene: .
V gene: TRBV7-3
clone size: once
J gene: TRBJ1-2
CDR3 protein: CASSHIERTGDYGYTF
CDR3 DNA: TGTGCCAGCAGCCACATCGAGAGAACCGGAGACTATGGCTACACCTTC

D gene: .
V gene: TRBV19
clone size: once
J gene: TRBJ2-2
CDR3 protein: CASSMGWGFGGELFF
CDR3 DNA: TGTGCCAGTAGTATGGGATGGGGGTTCGGCGGGGAGCTGTTTTTT

D gene: TRBD2
V gene: TRBV6-1
clone size: .
J gene: TRBJ2-5
CDR3 protein: CASSARWLAGSETQYF
CDR3 DNA: TGTGCCAGCAGTGCCCGGTGGCTAGCGGGGTCGGAGACCCAGTACTTC

D gene: TRBD1
V gene: TRBV2
clone size: .
J gene: TRBJ2-1
CDR3 protein: CASSDGSDRAYHNEQFF
CDR3 DNA: TGTGCCAGCAGTGATGGGTCGGACAGGGCCTACCACAATGAGCAGTTCTTC

D gene: .
V gene: TRBV19
clone size: .
J gene: TRBJ2-2
CDR3 protein: CASRAETNTGELFF
CDR3 DNA: TGTGCCAGTCGGGCGGAGACGAACACCGGGGAGCTGTTTTTT

D gene: TRBD1
V gene: TRBV27
clone size: few
J gene: TRBJ1-2
CDR3 protein: CASSLLGQGYGYTF
CDR3 DNA: TGTGCCAGCAGTTTATTGGGACAGGGGTATGGCTACACCTTC